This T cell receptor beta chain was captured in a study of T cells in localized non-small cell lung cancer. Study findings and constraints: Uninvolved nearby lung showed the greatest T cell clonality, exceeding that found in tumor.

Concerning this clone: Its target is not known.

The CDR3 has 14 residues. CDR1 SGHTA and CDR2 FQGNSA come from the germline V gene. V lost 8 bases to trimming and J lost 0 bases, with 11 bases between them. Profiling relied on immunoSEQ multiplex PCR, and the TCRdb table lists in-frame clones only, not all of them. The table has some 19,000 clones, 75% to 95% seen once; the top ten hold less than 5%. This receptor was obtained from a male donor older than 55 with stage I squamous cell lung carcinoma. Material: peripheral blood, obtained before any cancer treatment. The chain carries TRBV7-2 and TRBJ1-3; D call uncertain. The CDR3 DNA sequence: TGTGCCAGCTCCCCCGGGCACTCTGGAAACACCATATATTTT. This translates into CASSPGHSGNTIYF. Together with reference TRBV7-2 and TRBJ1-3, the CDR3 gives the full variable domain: GAGVSQSPSNKVTEKGKDVELRCDPISGHTALYWYRQSLGQGLEFLIYFQGNSAPDKSGLPSDRFSAERTGGSVSTLTIQRTQQEDSAVYLCASSPGHSGNTIYFGEGSWLTVV.